Each of the 31 T cell receptor beta chains below was sequenced from the same sample in a study of T cell responses to AZD1222 COVID-19 vaccine. The protocol was immunoSEQ multiplex PCR, while the TCRdb copy is restricted to in-frame clones and leaves out a portion. This sample carries 100,000 to 120,000 clones, roughly nine tenths of them seen once, and the ten largest clones take 3.2%. Sequencing was performed on peripheral blood, taken on day 0 of AZD1222 vaccination. The source of these receptors is an adult in good health.

A single count supports this clone. The rearrangement uses TRBV7-6 and TRBJ2-1, with 9 bases matching TRBD1. With V trimmed by 5 bases and J by 7 bases, 21 bases remained unmatched. CDR3 size: 19 residues. Per germline, CDR1 SGHVS and CDR2 FNYEAQ. The CDR3 coding sequence is TGTGCCAGCAGCCCACCAATTACCCAACAGGGGGCCGTGGCAAATGAGCAGTTCTTC. It translates to CASSPPITQQGAVANEQFF.

The chain couples TRBV6-5 to TRBJ2-1; the D gene is possibly TRBD2 (5 bases). V shed 4 bases and J shed 6 bases, with 16 bases lying between them. CDR1 MNHEY and CDR2 SVGAGI come from the germline V gene. This CDR3 is 15 amino acids long. This chain's CDR3 is CASSSRASSPNEQFF. In nucleotides, the CDR3 is TGTGCCAGCAGTTCTAGAGCTAGCTCCCCCAATGAGCAGTTCTTC.

The rearrangement links TRBV6-5 to TRBJ1-5; no clear D gene. CDR3 size: 15 residues. The germline V gene encodes CDR1 MNHEY and CDR2 SVGAGI. Trimming cost V 5 bases and J 6 bases, with 17 bases left between them. The DNA of the CDR3 is TGTGCCAGCAGTCCAAGCGGGCAGGCCGGTCAGCCCCAGCATTTT. Amino acids: CASSPSGQAGQPQHF.

The chain links TRBV19 to TRBJ2-5; TRBD1 matches 7 bases. This CDR3 comprises 16 residues. Per germline, CDR1 LNHDA and CDR2 SQIVND (reference sequence). V shed 4 bases and J 2 bases; nucleotides not matched to a gene: 10. The CDR3 is CASSRQGRGIQETQYF. CDR3 sequence (DNA): TGTGCCAGTAGTAGACAGGGCCGGGGAATTCAAGAGACCCAGTACTTC.

The chain uses TRBV5-1 and TRBJ1-3, with a weak D call TRBD1 (6 bases). The CDR3 runs 14 residues. V was pared by 0 bases and J by 4 bases, with 8 bases between. Per the germline V gene, CDR1 is SGHRS and CDR2 is YFSETQ. CDR3 region: CASSLGTEGNTIYF. CDR3 DNA: TGCGCCAGCAGCTTGGGGACAGAGGGAAACACCATATATTTT.

The chain joins TRBV18 to TRBJ2-7, with 8 bases lining up with TRBD1. Germline CDR1 is KGHSH and CDR2 is LQKENI. V trimming: 3 bases; J trimming: 3 bases; junction bases outside the gene matches: 1. The CDR3 sequence is 13 residues long. The CDR3 DNA is TGTGCCAGCTCACCCGGGACAGGCTACGAGCAGTACTTC. This encodes CASSPGTGYEQYF.

This sequence joins TRBV2 and TRBJ1-5; D unresolved. The CDR3 contains 13 residues. Trimming left V 1 base short and J 6 bases short, with 7 bases between. CDR1 is SNHLY and CDR2 is FYNNEI in the germline V gene. The CDR3 sequence: CASSEERTQPQHF. The CDR3 DNA is TGTGCCAGCAGTGAAGAAAGGACTCAGCCCCAGCATTTT. Full variable domain (rest looked up from reference TRBV2 and TRBJ1-5): EPEVTQTPSHQVTQMGQEVILRCVPISNHLYFYWYRQILGQKVEFLVSFYNNEISEKSEIFDDQFSVERPDGSNFTLKIRSTKLEDSAMYFCASSEERTQPQHFGDGTRLSIL.

J is TRBJ2-1 and V is TRBV18; TRBD2 matches at 7 bases. CDR1 and CDR2 (germline): KGHSH, LQKENI. The CDR3 has 13 amino acids. J gave up 13 bases and V 3 bases, and 9 bases lay outside the gene matches. CDR3: CASSPGGSKPQFF. The CDR3 DNA is TGTGCCAGCTCACCGGGGGGGTCTAAACCTCAGTTCTTC.

This chain links TRBV5-8 with TRBJ1-5, with 7 bases aligning to TRBD1. Germline-derived CDR1 and CDR2 are SGHTS and YDEGEE. The CDR3 length is 15 residues. The junction had 4 bases not matched to a gene; V was cut back by 2 bases and J by 2 bases. The CDR3 bases are TGTGCCAGCAGCTTTTCGGGACAGCGCAATCAGCCCCAGCATTTT. Protein: CASSFSGQRNQPQHF.

This sequence joins TRBV9 and TRBJ2-5; 15 bases agree with TRBD2. Looked up from germline, CDR1 is SGDLS and CDR2 is YYNGEE. Germline trimming cut 4 bases from V and 4 bases from J; bases unmatched to any gene: 8. The CDR3 sequence is 17 residues long. The CDR3 reads CASSSRTSGGAGETQYF. In DNA form, the CDR3 reads TGTGCCAGCAGCTCCCGGACTAGCGGGGGGGCTGGAGAGACCCAGTACTTC.

This chain links TRBV3-1 (or the pseudogene TRBV3-2) with TRBJ2-3; 10 nucleotides align to TRBD2. The CDR3 spans 16 residues. Losses at the gene ends were 3 bases for V and 0 bases for J; bases not matched to a gene: 3. Germline loops: CDR1 LGHDT, CDR2 YNNKEL (reference sequence). The CDR3 protein is CASSHRTSGSTDTQYF. In nucleotides, the CDR3 is TGTGCCAGCAGCCATCGGACTAGCGGAAGCACAGATACGCAGTATTTT.

There are a few counts of this clone. The CDR3 is CASSPGSNQPQHF. The DNA for the CDR3 is TGTGCCAGCAGTCCGGGTAGCAATCAGCCCCAGCATTTT. The J gene is TRBJ1-5, the V gene TRBV27; D gene ambiguous. Germline CDR1 is MNHEY and CDR2 is SMNVEV (reference sequence). This CDR3 is 13 amino acids long. The V gene lost 5 bases and the J gene lost 0 bases, with 5 bases spanning the gap.

This clone came up a few times. The gene calls are TRBV28 and TRBJ1-2, with 11 bases identical to TRBD1. Trimming at V came to 7 bases and at J to 5 bases, leaving 6 bases not matched to a gene. The CDR3 is 14 amino acids. Germline CDR1 and CDR2: MDHEN and SYDVKM. The DNA of the CDR3 is TGTGCCAGCACCCCGGGGGACAGGGGGTATGGCTACACCTTC. Translating gives CASTPGDRGYGYTF.

This chain uses TRBV7-9 with TRBJ2-5; 11 bases fit TRBD1. The V gene end was trimmed by 5 bases and the J gene end by 6 bases; junction bases not matched to a gene: 8. CDR1 and CDR2 (germline): SEHNR, FQNEAQ (reference sequence). This CDR3 is 15 amino acids long. CDR3 residues: CASSGRTGGGKTQYF. In nucleotides, the CDR3 is TGTGCCAGCAGCGGCAGGACAGGGGGCGGTAAGACCCAGTACTTC.

CDR3: CAWSAGTGPNTIYF. The CDR3 DNA reads as TGTGCCTGGAGTGCCGGGACAGGGCCAAACACCATATATTTT. V and J are TRBV30 and TRBJ1-3; 9 nucleotides match TRBD1. Per the germline V gene, CDR1 is GTSNPN and CDR2 is SVGIG (reference sequence). The V gene end was trimmed by 1 base and the J gene end by 6 bases; junction bases not matched to a gene: 4. The CDR3 covers 14 residues.

This chain joins TRBV9 and TRBJ1-3; the D is unclear. This CDR3 region has 16 residues. Trimming removed 3 bases from V and 4 bases from J, with 17 bases in between. Germline loops: CDR1 SGDLS, CDR2 YYNGEE. The CDR3 region has the DNA TGTGCCAGCAGCGCGTTGGGAGGCCTGCAAGGAAACACCATATATTTT. Its translation: CASSALGGLQGNTIYF.

The chain links TRBV25-1 to TRBJ1-4; the D is unclear. Germline values: CDR1 MGHDK, CDR2 SYGVNS. The ends were cut back, 1 base at V and 6 bases at J, with 9 bases in the middle. The CDR3 sequence is 14 residues long. The chain's CDR3 is CASSESGQDEKLFF. The CDR3, as DNA: TGTGCCAGCAGTGAATCTGGGCAGGATGAAAAACTGTTTTTT.

About this clone itself: The sample holds other DNA sequences that translate to the same CDR3. The V and J genes are TRBV18 and TRBJ1-1, with TRBD1 as a possible D gene (5 bases). The germline V and J ends were trimmed by 3 bases and 2 bases, with 7 bases remaining between them. Per germline, CDR1 KGHSH and CDR2 LQKENI. The CDR3 extends over 13 amino acids. For the CDR3, the DNA is TGTGCCAGCTCACCTCAGGGTAACACTGAAGCTTTCTTT. This codes for CASSPQGNTEAFF. The entire variable domain, with the rest obtained from reference TRBV18 and TRBJ1-1, is as follows: NAGVMQNPRHLVRRRGQEARLRCSPMKGHSHVYWYRQLPEEGLKFMVYLQKENIIDESGMPKERFSAEFPKEGPSILRIQQVVRGDSAAYFCASSPQGNTEAFFGQGTRLTVV.

J is TRBJ2-7 and V is TRBV7-2; D unclear. This CDR3 spans 13 amino acids. Between the trimmed V and J ends, which lost 2 bases and 4 bases, there was a span of 9 bases. Germline V gene sequence: CDR1 SGHTA, CDR2 FQGNSA. The CDR3 DNA reads as TGTGCCAGCAGCTTAAACCAGAGATACGAGCAGTACTTC. Translating gives CASSLNQRYEQYF.

CDR3: CASWTSGRNEQFF. In DNA form, the CDR3 reads TGTGCCAGCTGGACTAGCGGGAGGAATGAGCAGTTCTTC. The chain joins TRBV19 to TRBJ2-1; 14 bases are a match to TRBD2. The CDR3 consists of 13 residues. Unmatched junction bases numbered 2, after V lost 9 bases and J lost 7 bases. CDR1 and CDR2 from the germline V gene are LNHDA and SQIVND (reference sequence).

The J gene is TRBJ2-7, the V gene TRBV23-1; 11 nucleotides line up with TRBD2. TRBV23-1 is assigned to the ORF class and has an uncertain function. This CDR3 has 16 amino acids. V dropped 7 bases and J dropped 1; count of bases not matched to a gene: 9. CDR3 in amino acids: CASTPPGTSGSYEQYF. The DNA for the CDR3 is TGCGCCAGCACCCCTCCCGGGACTAGCGGTTCCTACGAGCAGTACTTC.

The J gene is TRBJ2-5, the V gene TRBV5-1; TRBD2 agrees at 12 bases. The CDR3 is 18 amino acids. The germline V gene encodes CDR1 SGHRS and CDR2 YFSETQ. V dropped 0 bases and J dropped 5; count of bases not matched to a gene: 11. This CDR3 reads CASSLGAATSGGGETQYF. The CDR3 nucleotides read TGCGCCAGCAGCTTGGGAGCCGCGACTAGCGGGGGAGGGGAGACCCAGTACTTC.

In its sample, this clone was seen once. This chain joins TRBV15 and TRBJ1-1, with a possible D match to TRBD1 (6 bases). Germline loops: CDR1 LNHNV, CDR2 YYDKDF (reference sequence). The CDR3 sequence is 15 residues long. V was pared by 3 bases and J by 3 bases, with 14 bases between. This chain's CDR3 is CATSRGRNRDTEAFF. The CDR3 DNA is TGTGCCACCAGCAGGGGCAGAAACAGGGACACTGAAGCTTTCTTT.

The DNA for the CDR3 is TGTGCCAGTAGTATCACAGGGGCCCAGAACACTGAAGCTTTCTTT. This gives the protein CASSITGAQNTEAFF. V gene TRBV19 combines with J gene TRBJ1-1, with 7 bases identical to TRBD1. Trimming removed 3 bases from V and 1 base from J; junction bases left unmatched: 5. This CDR3 is 15 amino acids long. Germline assignment: CDR1 LNHDA and CDR2 SQIVND (reference sequence).

This chain links TRBV18 with TRBJ1-1; D gene ambiguous. V lost 1 base, J lost 0 bases, and 3 bases lay in between. CDR3 length: 13 residues. Germline V gene sequence: CDR1 KGHSH, CDR2 LQKENI. CDR3 in amino acids: CASSPLLNTEAFF. The DNA of the CDR3 is TGTGCCAGCTCACCACTCCTGAACACTGAAGCTTTCTTT.

V usage is TRBV7-2 and J usage is TRBJ1-3; 9 bases map to TRBD1. V was pared by 6 bases and J by 9 bases, with 12 bases of the junction left unmatched. The V gene's germline CDR1 is SGHTA and CDR2 FQGNSA. This CDR3 is built from 15 residues. The CDR3 sequence is CASRPSTGGRGTIYF. CDR3 sequence (DNA): TGTGCCAGCAGACCTTCGACAGGGGGGAGGGGCACCATATATTTT.

V and J are TRBV28 and TRBJ1-2, with D perhaps matching TRBD1 (5 bases). Germline CDR1 MDHEN, CDR2 SYDVKM. V lost 5 bases and J lost 4, with 20 bases in between. This CDR3 has 16 amino acids. This CDR3 is CASSPPDSPRGYGYTF. CDR3 in DNA: TGTGCCAGCAGTCCCCCCGACAGCCCTCGGGGCTATGGCTACACCTTC.

This chain uses TRBV6-5 with TRBJ2-5; a weak D match, TRBD2 (6 bases). The germline V and J ends were trimmed by 6 bases and 0 bases, with 8 bases remaining between them. Germline V lookup: CDR1 MNHEY, CDR2 SVGAGI. The CDR3 extends over 13 amino acids. CDR3 protein: CASSRDYQETQYF. CDR3 coding DNA: TGTGCCAGCAGCCGGGACTACCAAGAGACCCAGTACTTC.

This chain uses TRBV6-5 with TRBJ1-4; D not certain. CDR1 and CDR2 (germline): MNHEY, SVGAGI. This CDR3 has 13 residues. Trimming left V 6 bases short and J 7 bases short, with 12 bases between. The CDR3 protein is CASRGRWSEKLFF. DNA of the CDR3: TGTGCCAGCAGGGGGAGGTGGAGTGAAAAACTGTTTTTT.

The table lists this clone with a count of one. The V and J genes are TRBV2 and TRBJ1-2; possible D gene TRBD1, 6 bases. V was trimmed by 7 bases and J by 7 bases, leaving 16 bases between them. This CDR3 spans 13 amino acids. In germline, CDR1 is SNHLY, CDR2 FYNNEI. The CDR3 spells CASTPVSGAGYTF. In DNA form, the CDR3 reads TGTGCCAGCACCCCGGTATCGGGGGCTGGCTACACCTTC.

V gene TRBV6-2 or TRBV6-3 combines with J gene TRBJ1-1, with D unclear. There are 12 residues in the CDR3. V gave up 0 bases and J gave up 11 bases, with 10 bases separating them. Germline V lookup: CDR1 MNHEY, CDR2 SVGEGT. In nucleotides, the CDR3 is TGTGCCAGCAGTTACTCGGGTGGTAGGGCTTTCTTT. The encoded protein is CASSYSGGRAFF.